This TCR beta chain was recorded in a study of T cells in Graves' hyperthyroidism and ophthalmopathy. Overall study findings and caveats: In blood, most of the thyroid clonotypes expanded above 0.001 were also present.

RNA transcripts gave rise to amplified TCR beta CDR3 regions. The HTBI primer set served for first-round RT-PCR of the TCR CDR3. TCRdb re-analysed the multiplex PCR reads in MiXCR, keeping a single row per CDR3 protein. Of roughly 280,000 distinct CDR3 sequences listed, 15% to 20% are singletons. Comment on this clonotype: Its antigen is unidentified.

The CDR3 spans 14 residues. Deletions cut 3 bases from V and 6 bases from J, with 15 bases between. CDR1 and CDR2 from the germline V gene are DFQATT and SNEGSKA (reference sequence). Individuals with ophthalmopathy presented a Clinical Activity Score of at least 3, a NOSPECS grade of at least 4 and a duration under 3 months. The authors took PBMCs from 10 ml fresh peripheral blood. The sequencing input was blood. The sequence derives from a woman aged 55-69 years with Graves' ophthalmopathy. This chain links TRBV20-1 with TRBJ1-5, with D possibly TRBD1 on 5 matching bases. Here the CDR3 reads CSASAGRTGQPQHF. The DNA of the CDR3 is TGCAGTGCTAGCGCCGGGAGAACAGGTCAGCCCCAGCATTTT.